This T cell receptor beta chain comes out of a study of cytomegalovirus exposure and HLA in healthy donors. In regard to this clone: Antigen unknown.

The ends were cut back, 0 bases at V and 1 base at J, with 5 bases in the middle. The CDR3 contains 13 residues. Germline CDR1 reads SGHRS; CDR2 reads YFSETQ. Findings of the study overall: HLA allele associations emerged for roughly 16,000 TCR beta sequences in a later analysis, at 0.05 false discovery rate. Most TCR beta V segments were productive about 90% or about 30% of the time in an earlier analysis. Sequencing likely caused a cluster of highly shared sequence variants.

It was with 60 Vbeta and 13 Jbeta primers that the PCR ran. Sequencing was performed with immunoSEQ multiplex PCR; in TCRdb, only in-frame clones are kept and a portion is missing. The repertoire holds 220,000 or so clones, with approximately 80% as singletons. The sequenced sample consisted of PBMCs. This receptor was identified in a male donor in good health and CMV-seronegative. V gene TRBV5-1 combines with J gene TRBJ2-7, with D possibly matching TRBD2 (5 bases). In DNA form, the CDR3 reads TGCGCCAGCAGCTTGGGGGAGTCCTACGAGCAGTACTTC. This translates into CASSLGESYEQYF.